The clone carrying this TCR beta chain has ten or more counts. This record comes from a study of blood T cell repertoires in COVID-19. Per the original methods: Estimated nucleated cell counts came from reference gene primer amplification. Some clones are missing from TCRdb's copy, which holds only in-frame ones; the method was immunoSEQ multiplex PCR. The V and J calls and clone size are taken from that table; D and trimming were inferred from the DNA. This table holds over 200,000 clones, approximately 80% found once. Clinical history reported by participants formed the basis on which cohorts were assigned. Symptom resolution, clearance, or two negative PCRs marked donors in Cohort 3 as recovered. The receptor was isolated from a man aged 55 to 70 who had recovered from COVID-19. Sequencing input: PBMCs or T cells enriched from blood (not recorded which).

This CDR3 reads CASSFDSSLGYEQYF. DNA of the CDR3: TGCGCCAGCAGCTTCGACAGTTCGTTAGGGTACGAGCAGTACTTC. This chain joins TRBV5-1 and TRBJ2-7; maybe TRBD1 (5 bases). The CDR3 has 15 residues. Between the trimmed V and J ends, which lost 2 bases and 4 bases, there was a span of 16 bases. Looked up from germline, CDR1 is SGHRS and CDR2 is YFSETQ.